The T cell receptor beta chain described here comes from a study of control samples from healthy donors and cancer patients. Produced via immunoSEQ multiplex PCR; TCRdb's table is partial and in-frame only. Of 90,000 to 130,000 clones listed, 88% are singletons. V gave up 4 bases and J gave up 0 bases; unmatched junction bases: 7. This CDR3 region has 16 residues. Germline CDR1 SGHRS, CDR2 YFSETQ. The V and J genes are TRBV5-1 and TRBJ2-7; 10 positions match TRBD2. The origin of this receptor is a woman aged 60-70 years with lung cancer. The specimen sequenced was PBMCs. In nucleotides, the CDR3 is TGCGCCAGCAGCCGTCGGACTAGCGGTATCTCCTACGAGCAGTACTTC. This gives the protein CASSRRTSGISYEQYF.